This T cell receptor (beta chain) was sequenced in a study of tumor-infiltrating lymphocytes in primary liver carcinoma. Study context: Productive TCRbeta read yields ran from roughly 3.65 to 7.13 million per sample and were similar between tissues.

TCR beta cDNA was reverse-transcribed from about 550 ng of total RNA. The reaction used a constant-region primer and ProtoScript II reverse transcriptase. The TCR beta library was amplified through three nested multiplex PCR rounds in a modified ARM-PCR procedure. TCRdb recomputed calls from the multiplex PCR reads with MiXCR, one row per CDR3 protein. The top ten clones hold approximately 9% of a sample with about 320,000 distinct CDR3 sequences, 60% to 80% of them seen once. Study-wide results and limits: Blood fell significantly below tumors in its top-250-clone fraction (p = 0.039).

Of note for this clonotype: The antigen is undetermined. A much larger clone lies a single base off, so this may be a read error.

It was unsorted whole blood that yielded blood RNA, and germline DNA was also extracted. These patients lived with chronic HBV infection and had never been treated. Before the operation took place, approximately 4 milliliters of peripheral blood were collected. What was sequenced was peripheral blood. The receptor's source is a man between 35 and 55 years old with primary liver carcinoma and hepatitis B virus infection.

CDR3 residues: CACVLAGINEQFF. The CDR3 DNA is TGTGCCTGCGTACTAGCGGGAATCAATGAGCAGTTCTTC. The chain combines TRBV6-1 with TRBJ2-1, with 10 bases matching TRBD2. The germline V gene encodes CDR1 MNHNS and CDR2 SASEGT. The CDR3 extends over 13 amino acids. The trim removed 11 bases at V and 6 bases at J, leaving 7 bases unmatched.